This T cell receptor (beta chain) originates from a study of shared clonotypes between healthy human individuals. The wider study: Sampling drew on donors who were a couple of women and a few men aged 18 to 49.

Approximately 30,000 T cell genomes (roughly 220 ng DNA) went into each sorted-subset replicate. Sequencing was performed with immunoSEQ multiplex PCR; in TCRdb, only in-frame clones are kept and a portion is missing. Seen here are roughly 1 million clones, about 75% observed once, and the top ten hold 1.2% to 1.5%. Of note for this clone: Its antigen remains unknown.

All donors were Caucasian adults living in Nashville, Tennessee. In germline, CDR1 is SNHLY, CDR2 FYNNEI. CDR3 length equals 13 residues. V gave up 3 bases and J gave up 12 bases, with 17 bases separating them. Study findings and constraints: Naive CD4 clonotypes overlapped across a few donors at approximately 5.5%.

The chain links TRBV2 to TRBJ1-2; D gene ambiguous. Sequencing input: memory CD4+ T cells sorted from blood. As for subset: CD45RA-negative fraction. The receptor was isolated from a man aged 18-30 years in good health. CDR3 residues: CASSESQNLADTF. CDR3 in DNA: TGTGCCAGCAGTGAGTCCCAAAATTTGGCCGACACCTTC.